The 5 T cell receptor beta chains below were found in one sample sequenced in a study of blood T cells in healthy people across ages. A second PCR of about 6 to 12 cycles used a sample-barcoded 5' primer and a J-beta primer mix. TCRdb recomputed calls from the 5' RACE reads with MiXCR, one row per CDR3 protein. Here the sample spans 1.5 million to 2 million distinct CDR3 sequences, about two fifths being singletons. The material sequenced was blood. Every receptor here comes from a human donor in good health.

The chain links TRBV4-2 to TRBJ2-3; TRBD2 matches 7 bases. Germline V gene lookup returns CDR1 LGHNA and CDR2 YNFKEQ. CDR3 size: 15 residues. V lost 3 bases, J lost 5 bases, and 8 bases stayed unmatched. CDR3 DNA sequence: TGTGCCAGCAGCCACCCCGGACTAGACTTAGATACGCAGTATTTT. Protein product: CASSHPGLDLDTQYF.

This chain uses TRBV12-3 or TRBV12-4 with TRBJ2-5; D not resolved. The DNA end is a closer match to TRBJ2-7, so the J assignment may be wrong. This CDR3 has 14 amino acids. The CDR3 spells CASSLAAGTDEQYF. The DNA of the CDR3 is TGTGCCAGCAGTTTAGCTGCAGGTACCGACGAGCAGTACTTC.

This sequence joins TRBV7-6 and TRBJ1-3; D is unclear. The V and J ends lost 5 bases and 2 bases respectively, with 16 bases between them. The germline V gene encodes CDR1 SGHVS and CDR2 FNYEAQ. CDR3 length equals 16 residues. CDR3 protein: CASSPQPTDPGNTIYF. The DNA of the CDR3 is TGTGCCAGCAGCCCCCAGCCGACTGATCCTGGAAACACCATATATTTT.

The chain has TRBV20-1 and TRBJ2-1; D might be TRBD2 (5 bases). This CDR3 is built from 19 residues. The V end was cut by 1 base, the J end by 0 bases, with 22 bases between. CDR1 and CDR2 (germline): DFQATT, SNEGSKA (reference sequence). For the CDR3, the DNA is TGCAGTGCTAGAGTTTGGGTGGGAGAATCAACCCACTCCTACAATGAGCAGTTCTTC. Amino acids: CSARVWVGESTHSYNEQFF.

The chain couples TRBV9 to TRBJ2-3, with D unclear. The germline CDR1 and CDR2 sequences are SGDLS and YYNGEE. The CDR3 contains 12 residues. V was shortened by 1 base and J by 5 bases, with 5 bases between the two germline ends. Here the CDR3 DNA reads TGTGCCAGCAGCGTAACCAGAGATACGCAGTATTTT. Translated, it gives CASSVTRDTQYF.